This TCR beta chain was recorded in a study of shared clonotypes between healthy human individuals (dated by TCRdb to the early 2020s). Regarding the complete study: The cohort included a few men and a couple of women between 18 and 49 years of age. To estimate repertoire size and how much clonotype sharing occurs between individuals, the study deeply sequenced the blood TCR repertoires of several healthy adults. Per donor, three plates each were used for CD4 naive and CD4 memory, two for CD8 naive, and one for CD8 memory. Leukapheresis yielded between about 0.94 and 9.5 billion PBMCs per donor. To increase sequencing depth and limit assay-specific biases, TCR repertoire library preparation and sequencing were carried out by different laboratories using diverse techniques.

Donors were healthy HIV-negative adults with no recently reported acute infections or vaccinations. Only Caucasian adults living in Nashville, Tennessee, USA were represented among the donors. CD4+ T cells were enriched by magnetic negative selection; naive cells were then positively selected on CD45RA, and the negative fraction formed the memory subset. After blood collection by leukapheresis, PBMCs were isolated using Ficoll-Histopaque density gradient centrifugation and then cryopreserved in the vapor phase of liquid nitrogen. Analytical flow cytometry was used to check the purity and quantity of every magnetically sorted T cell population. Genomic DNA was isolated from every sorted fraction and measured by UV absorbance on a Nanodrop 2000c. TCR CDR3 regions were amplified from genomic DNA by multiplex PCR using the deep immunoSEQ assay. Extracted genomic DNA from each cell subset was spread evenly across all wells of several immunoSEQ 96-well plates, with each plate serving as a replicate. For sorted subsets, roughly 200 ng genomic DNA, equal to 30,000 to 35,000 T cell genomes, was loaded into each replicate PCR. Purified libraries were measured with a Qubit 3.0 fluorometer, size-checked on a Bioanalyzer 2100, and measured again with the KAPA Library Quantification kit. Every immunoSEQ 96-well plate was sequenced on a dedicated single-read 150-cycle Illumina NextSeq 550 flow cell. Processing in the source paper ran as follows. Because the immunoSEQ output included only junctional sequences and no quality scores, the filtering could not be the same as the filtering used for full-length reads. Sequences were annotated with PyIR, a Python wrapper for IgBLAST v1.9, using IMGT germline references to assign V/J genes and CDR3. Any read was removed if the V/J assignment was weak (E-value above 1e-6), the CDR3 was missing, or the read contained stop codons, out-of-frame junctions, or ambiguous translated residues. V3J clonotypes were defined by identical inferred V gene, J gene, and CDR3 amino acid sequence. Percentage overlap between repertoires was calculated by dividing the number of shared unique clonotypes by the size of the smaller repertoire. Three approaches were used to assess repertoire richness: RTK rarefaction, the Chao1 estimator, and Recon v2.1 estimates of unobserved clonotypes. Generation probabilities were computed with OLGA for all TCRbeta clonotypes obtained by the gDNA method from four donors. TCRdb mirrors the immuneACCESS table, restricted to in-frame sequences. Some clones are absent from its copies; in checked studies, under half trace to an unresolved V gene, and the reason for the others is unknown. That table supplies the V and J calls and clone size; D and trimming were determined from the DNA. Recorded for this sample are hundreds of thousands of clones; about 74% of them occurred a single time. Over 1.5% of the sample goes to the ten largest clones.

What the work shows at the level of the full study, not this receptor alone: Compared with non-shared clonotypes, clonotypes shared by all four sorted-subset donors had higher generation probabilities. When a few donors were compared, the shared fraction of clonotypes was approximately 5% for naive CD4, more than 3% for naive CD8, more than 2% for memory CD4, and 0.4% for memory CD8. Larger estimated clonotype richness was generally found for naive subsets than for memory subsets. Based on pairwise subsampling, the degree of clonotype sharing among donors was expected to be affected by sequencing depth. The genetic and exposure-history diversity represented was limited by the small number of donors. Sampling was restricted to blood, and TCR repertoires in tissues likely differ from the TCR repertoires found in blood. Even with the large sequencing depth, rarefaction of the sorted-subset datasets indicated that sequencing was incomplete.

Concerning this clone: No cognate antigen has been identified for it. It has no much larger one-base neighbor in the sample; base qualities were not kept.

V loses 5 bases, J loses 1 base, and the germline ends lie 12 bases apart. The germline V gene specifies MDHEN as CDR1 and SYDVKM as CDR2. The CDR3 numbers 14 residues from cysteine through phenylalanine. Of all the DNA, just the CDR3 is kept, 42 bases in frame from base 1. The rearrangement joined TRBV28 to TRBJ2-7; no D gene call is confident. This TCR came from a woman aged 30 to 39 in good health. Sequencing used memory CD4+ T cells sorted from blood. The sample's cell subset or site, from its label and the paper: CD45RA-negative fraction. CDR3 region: CASSLLDESYEQYF. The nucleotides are TGTGCCAGCAGTCTTTTGGACGAATCCTACGAGCAGTACTTC.